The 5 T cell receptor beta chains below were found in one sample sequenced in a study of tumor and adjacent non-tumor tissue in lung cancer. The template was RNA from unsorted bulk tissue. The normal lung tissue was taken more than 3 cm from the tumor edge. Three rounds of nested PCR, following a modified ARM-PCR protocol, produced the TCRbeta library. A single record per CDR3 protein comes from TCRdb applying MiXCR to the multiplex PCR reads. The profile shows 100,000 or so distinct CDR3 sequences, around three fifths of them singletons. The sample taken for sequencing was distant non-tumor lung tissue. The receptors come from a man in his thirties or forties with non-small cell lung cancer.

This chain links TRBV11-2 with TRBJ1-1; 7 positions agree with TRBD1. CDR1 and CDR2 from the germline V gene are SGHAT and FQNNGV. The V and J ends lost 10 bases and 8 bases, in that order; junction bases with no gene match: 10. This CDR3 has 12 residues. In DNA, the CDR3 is TGTGCCAACAGACGACAGGGAGCGGAAGCTTTCTTT. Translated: CANRRQGAEAFF.

DNA for the CDR3: TGTGCCAGCAGCTTAGGGGGAGCAGGGGTGGACTATGGCTACACCTTC. Protein product: CASSLGGAGVDYGYTF. V gene TRBV7-2 combines with J gene TRBJ1-2, with D possibly matching TRBD1 (6 bases). V was pared by 1 base and J by 3 bases, with 15 bases between. Per germline, CDR1 SGHTA and CDR2 FQGNSA. The CDR3 has 16 residues.

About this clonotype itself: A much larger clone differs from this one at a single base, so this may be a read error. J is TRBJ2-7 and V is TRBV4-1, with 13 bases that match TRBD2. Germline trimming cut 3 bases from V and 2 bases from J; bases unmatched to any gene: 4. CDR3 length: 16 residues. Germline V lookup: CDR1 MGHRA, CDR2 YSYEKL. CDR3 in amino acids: CASSQGTSGTTYEQYF. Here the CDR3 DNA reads TGCGCCAGCAGCCAGGGGACTAGCGGGACAACCTACGAGCAGTACTTC.

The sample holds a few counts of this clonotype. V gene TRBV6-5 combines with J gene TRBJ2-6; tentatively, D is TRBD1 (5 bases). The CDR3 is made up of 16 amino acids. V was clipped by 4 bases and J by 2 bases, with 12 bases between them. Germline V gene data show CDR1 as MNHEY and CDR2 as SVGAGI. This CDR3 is CASSSSRAAGANVLTF. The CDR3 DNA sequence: TGTGCCAGCAGTTCCTCCAGGGCTGCTGGGGCCAACGTCCTGACTTTC.

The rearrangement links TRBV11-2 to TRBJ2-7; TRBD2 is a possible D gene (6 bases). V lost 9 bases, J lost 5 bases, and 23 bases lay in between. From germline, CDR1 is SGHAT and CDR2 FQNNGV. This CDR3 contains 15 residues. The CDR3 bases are TGTGCCAGTAACTTAGATGTGGGGGGATTTGACGAGCAGTACTTC. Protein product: CASNLDVGGFDEQYF.